Shown below are 21 T cell receptor beta chains from a single sample sequenced in a study of cytomegalovirus exposure and HLA in healthy donors. Primers: 60 Vbeta forward and 13 Jbeta reverse. Only in-frame clones appear in the TCRdb table, and some are missing; sequencing was by immunoSEQ multiplex PCR. The sample holds around 170,000 clones; 75% to 90% are singletons and the top ten take more than 6%. Input material: PBMCs. Receptor source: a man in his forties in good health and CMV-seropositive.

In its sample, this clone was seen once. The rearrangement uses TRBV7-2 and TRBJ2-7, with D possibly matching TRBD1 (6 bases). This CDR3 has 14 amino acids. CDR1 is SGHTA and CDR2 is FQGNSA in the germline V gene. The V gene lost 2 bases and the J gene lost 6 bases, with 14 bases spanning the gap. CDR3 in amino acids: CASSLTGTISEQYF. CDR3 in DNA: TGTGCCAGCAGCTTAACAGGGACAATCTCCGAGCAGTACTTC.

The rearrangement uses TRBV11-2 and TRBJ1-6; 7 bases fit TRBD1. CDR3 length: 14 residues. Germline V gene lookup returns CDR1 SGHAT and CDR2 FQNNGV. V was pared by 4 bases and J by 10 bases, with 7 bases of the junction left unmatched. As DNA, the CDR3 is TGTGCCAGCAGCTCGGACAGGTGGTGGTCACCCCTCCACTTT. Translating it yields CASSSDRWWSPLHF.

This clone showed up just a few times. The gene calls are TRBV6-5 and TRBJ1-1; D is perhaps TRBD1 (5 bases). CDR1 is MNHEY and CDR2 is SVGAGI in the germline V gene. This CDR3 has 14 residues. Deletions cut 7 bases from V and 6 bases from J, with 18 bases between. CDR3 residues: CASTEVSGTSEAFF. In DNA form, the CDR3 reads TGTGCCAGCACCGAAGTCTCCGGGACTTCTGAAGCTTTCTTT.

This chain connects TRBV27 to TRBJ2-7, with a weak D call TRBD2 (6 bases). This CDR3 has 13 residues. Germline CDR1 reads MNHEY; CDR2 reads SMNVEV (reference sequence). Trimming removed 4 bases from V and 3 bases from J, with 10 bases in between. CDR3 residues: CASSSPGLYEQYF. In nucleotides, the CDR3 is TGTGCCAGCAGTTCCCCGGGACTCTACGAGCAGTACTTC.

This chain links TRBV11-2 with TRBJ2-4, with a tentative D call TRBD1 (6 bases). CDR3 length: 19 amino acids. V lost 1 base and J lost 0, with 19 bases in between. CDR1 SGHAT and CDR2 FQNNGV come from the germline V gene. CDR3 residues: CASSLVTGNSFLAKNIQYF. The CDR3, as DNA: TGTGCCAGCAGCTTAGTTACAGGGAATTCATTCCTAGCCAAAAACATTCAGTACTTC.

This chain links TRBV27 with TRBJ1-6; TRBD1 is a possible D gene (6 bases). The CDR3 has 19 residues. Trimming shortened V by 3 bases and J by 0 bases, and 18 bases separated the two germline ends. The germline V gene encodes CDR1 MNHEY and CDR2 SMNVEV (reference sequence). The CDR3 reads CASSLGIQGPSSYNSPLHF. CDR3 nucleotides: TGTGCCAGCAGTTTGGGAATACAGGGCCCGAGCTCCTATAATTCACCCCTCCACTTT.

This clone appeared once. The chain couples TRBV10-2 to TRBJ2-7, with D possibly being TRBD2 (6 bases). Deletions cut 0 bases from V and 5 bases from J, with 8 bases between. Looked up from germline, CDR1 is WSHSY and CDR2 is SAAADI. The CDR3 totals 13 residues. CDR3 nucleotide sequence: TGCGCCAGCAGTGAGTCTCGGGGGAACGAGCAGTACTTC. Translated, it gives CASSESRGNEQYF.

The V and J genes are TRBV6-1 and TRBJ1-2; D is unresolved. Between the trimmed V and J ends, which lost 5 bases and 8 bases, there was a span of 9 bases. Germline CDR1 MNHNS, CDR2 SASEGT. This CDR3 comprises 11 residues. Here the CDR3 DNA reads TGTGCCAGCAGTTGGGAGTTAGGCTACACCTTC. Translating it yields CASSWELGYTF.

The V and J genes are TRBV2 and TRBJ1-5, with a weak D call TRBD1 (6 bases). V was shortened by 4 bases and J by 4 bases, with 14 bases between the two germline ends. The CDR3 runs to 15 residues. Germline assignment: CDR1 SNHLY and CDR2 FYNNEI. This CDR3 reads CASSVGRGGNQPQHF. The CDR3 DNA is TGTGCCAGCAGTGTGGGGAGGGGGGGAAATCAGCCCCAGCATTTT.

CDR3 DNA: TGTGCCAGCAGTTTGGAGGGTCGGAGCTCCTACGAGCAGTACTTC. This codes for CASSLEGRSSYEQYF. The chain employs TRBV6-1 and TRBJ2-7; weak D call: TRBD2 (6 bases). Germline V gives CDR1 MNHNS, CDR2 SASEGT. CDR3 length: 15 amino acids. Trimming left V 5 bases short and J 0 bases short, with 14 bases between.

The chain uses TRBV11-2 and TRBJ2-7, with a weak D call TRBD2 (5 bases). The germline V gene encodes CDR1 SGHAT and CDR2 FQNNGV. This CDR3 has 15 amino acids. Trimming pared 5 bases from V and 3 bases from J, leaving 17 bases between. Written as DNA, the CDR3 is TGTGCCAGCAGCCGCCCGGGGAGAAAGGACTACGAGCAGTACTTC. Its translation: CASSRPGRKDYEQYF.

The genes are TRBV28 and TRBJ1-5; 8 positions agree with TRBD1. The CDR3 covers 14 residues. J gave up 5 bases and V 3 bases, and 3 bases lay outside the gene matches. Germline assignment: CDR1 MDHEN and CDR2 SYDVKM. The CDR3 sequence is CASSFRGPDQPQHF. As DNA, the CDR3 is TGTGCCAGCAGTTTCAGGGGGCCGGATCAGCCCCAGCATTTT.

The chain combines TRBV12-5 with TRBJ1-6; TRBD1 is a possible D gene (5 bases). CDR1 is LGHNT and CDR2 is FRNRAP in the germline V gene. The V end was cut by 7 bases, the J end by 8 bases, with 18 bases between. There are 15 residues in the CDR3. The CDR3 loop reads CASAHLPDTHSPLHF. The CDR3 nucleotides are TGTGCTAGTGCCCACCTTCCGGACACACATTCACCCCTCCACTTT.

V is TRBV7-6 and J is TRBJ1-2; 8 positions match TRBD1. From germline, CDR1 is SGHVS and CDR2 FNYEAQ. The V segment lost 1 base and the J segment 7 bases; nucleotides outside the gene matches: 8. This CDR3 contains 15 residues. CDR3 loop: CASSLGGQGLGGYTF. The CDR3 region has the DNA TGTGCCAGCAGCTTAGGCGGACAGGGTTTGGGTGGCTACACCTTC.

This clone showed up just once. CDR3 residues: CASRGGTGLYEQYF. The CDR3 nucleotides are TGTGCCAGCAGAGGAGGGACAGGGCTCTACGAGCAGTACTTC. The chain is built from TRBV11-2 and TRBJ2-7; TRBD1 aligns across 9 bases. This CDR3 comprises 14 residues. Germline CDR1 SGHAT, CDR2 FQNNGV. Germline trimming cut 6 bases from V and 3 bases from J; bases unmatched to any gene: 6.

The J gene is TRBJ2-7, the V gene TRBV12-1; the table's D call TRBD2 went unverified against the DNA. TRBV12-1 is recorded as a pseudogene. The CDR3 is made up of 12 amino acids. The CDR3 bases are TGTGCCAGCAACACCGGGGGGTACGAGCAGTACTTC. Residues: CASNTGGYEQYF.

CDR3 region: CASSGQEQYF. The CDR3 nucleotides are TGTGCCAGCAGCGGACAAGAGCAGTACTTC. The gene calls are TRBV9 and TRBJ2-7; no clear D gene. The CDR3 contains 10 residues. CDR1 is SGDLS and CDR2 is YYNGEE in the germline V gene. Trimming removed 3 bases from V and 7 bases from J, with 5 bases in between.

This clone occurred a few times. This chain connects TRBV5-4 to TRBJ2-5, with TRBD2 matching 8 bases. J was trimmed by 4 bases and V by 0 bases; bases with no gene match: 5. This CDR3 is 15 amino acids long. Germline CDR1 is SGHNT and CDR2 is YYREEE (reference sequence). The CDR3 DNA is TGTGCCAGCAGCTTGGGTCCGGGGGGGGGAGAGACCCAGTACTTC. Protein sequence: CASSLGPGGGETQYF.

The chain employs TRBV6-1 and TRBJ2-3; 10 positions agree with TRBD2. Germline assignment: CDR1 MNHNS and CDR2 SASEGT. The J segment lost 2 bases and the V segment lost 4 bases, leaving 6 bases of the junction unmatched. The CDR3 is 16 amino acids. The CDR3 here is CASSVYSGGPTDTQYF. The DNA for the CDR3 is TGTGCCAGCAGTGTATATAGCGGGGGGCCCACAGATACGCAGTATTTT.

The chain joins TRBV12-5 to TRBJ2-1; no firm D call. The CDR3 is 10 residues long. Germline lookup yields CDR1 LGHNT and CDR2 FRNRAP. The ends were cut back, 8 bases at V and 5 bases at J, with 4 bases in the middle. CDR3 region: CASLNNEQFF. The CDR3 region has the DNA TGTGCTAGTCTTAACAATGAGCAGTTCTTC.

This clone came up once. CDR3 coding DNA: TGCGCCAGCAGCGGTGGTCCTACGGGCTCCTATAATTCACCCCTCCACTTT. This translates into CASSGGPTGSYNSPLHF. The chain joins TRBV5-1 to TRBJ1-6; D uncertain. With 4 bases removed from V and 0 bases from J, the gap between germline ends came to 14 bases. Per the germline V gene, CDR1 is SGHRS and CDR2 is YFSETQ. This CDR3 spans 17 amino acids.